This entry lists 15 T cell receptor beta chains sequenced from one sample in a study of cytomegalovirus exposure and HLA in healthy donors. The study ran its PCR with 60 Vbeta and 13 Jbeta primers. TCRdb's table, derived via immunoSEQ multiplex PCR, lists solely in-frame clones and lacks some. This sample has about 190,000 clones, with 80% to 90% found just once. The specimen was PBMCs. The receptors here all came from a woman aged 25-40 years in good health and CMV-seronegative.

The DNA for the CDR3 is TGTGCCAGCTCACCGGGACAGTATTCCTACAATGAGCAGTTCTTC. This translates into CASSPGQYSYNEQFF. This chain links TRBV18 with TRBJ2-1; 7 bases are a match to TRBD1. Germline CDR1 is KGHSH and CDR2 is LQKENI. The CDR3 covers 15 residues. V lost 3 bases and J lost 1; bases outside the gene matches: 3.

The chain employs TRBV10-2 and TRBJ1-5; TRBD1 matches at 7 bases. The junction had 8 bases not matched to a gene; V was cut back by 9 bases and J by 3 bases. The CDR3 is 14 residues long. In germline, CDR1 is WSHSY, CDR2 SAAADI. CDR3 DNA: TGCGCCAGTCGTACCGGGACAGACAATCAGCCCCAGCATTTT. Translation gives CASRTGTDNQPQHF.

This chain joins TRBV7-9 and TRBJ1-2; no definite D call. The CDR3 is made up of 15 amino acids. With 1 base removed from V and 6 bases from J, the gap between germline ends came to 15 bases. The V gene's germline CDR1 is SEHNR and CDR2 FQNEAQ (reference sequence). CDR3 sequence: CASSLGERPVHGYTF. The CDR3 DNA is TGTGCCAGCAGCTTAGGGGAGCGGCCCGTCCATGGCTACACCTTC.

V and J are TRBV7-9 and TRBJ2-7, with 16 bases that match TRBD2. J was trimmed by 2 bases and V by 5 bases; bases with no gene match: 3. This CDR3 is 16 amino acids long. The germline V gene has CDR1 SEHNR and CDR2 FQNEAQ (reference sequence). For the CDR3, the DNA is TGTGCCAGCAGCCCGGGGACTAGCGGGAGGGCCTACGAGCAGTACTTC. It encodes CASSPGTSGRAYEQYF.

In DNA form, the CDR3 reads TGTGCCAGCAGTGAAGCGTGGACTACCATATATTTT. This sequence encodes CASSEAWTTIYF. The chain carries TRBV6-1 and TRBJ1-3; D is undetermined. CDR1 is MNHNS, CDR2 SASEGT, per germline. There are 12 residues in the CDR3. With 0 bases removed from V and 10 bases from J, the gap between germline ends came to 7 bases.

CDR3 in amino acids: CASSDVTGGYNEQFF. The CDR3 DNA is TGTGCCAGCAGTGACGTAACAGGGGGCTACAATGAGCAGTTCTTC. V gene TRBV2 combines with J gene TRBJ2-1; 8 bases match TRBD1. There are 15 residues in the CDR3. Looked up from germline, CDR1 is SNHLY and CDR2 is FYNNEI. The J segment lost 3 bases and the V segment lost 3 bases, leaving 4 bases of the junction unmatched.

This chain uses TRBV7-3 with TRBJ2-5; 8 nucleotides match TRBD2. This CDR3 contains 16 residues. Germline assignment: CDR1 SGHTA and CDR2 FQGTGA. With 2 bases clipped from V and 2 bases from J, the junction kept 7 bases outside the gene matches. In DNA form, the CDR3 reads TGTGCCAGCAGCTTACAGCCAGCGGGAGCACAAGAGACCCAGTACTTC. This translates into CASSLQPAGAQETQYF.

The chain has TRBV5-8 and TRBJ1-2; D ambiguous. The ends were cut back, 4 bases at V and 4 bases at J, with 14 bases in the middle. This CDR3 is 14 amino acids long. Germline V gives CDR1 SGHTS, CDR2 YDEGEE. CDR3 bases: TGTGCCAGCAGCCGGGGTCACGGAGCCTATGGCTACACCTTC. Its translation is CASSRGHGAYGYTF.

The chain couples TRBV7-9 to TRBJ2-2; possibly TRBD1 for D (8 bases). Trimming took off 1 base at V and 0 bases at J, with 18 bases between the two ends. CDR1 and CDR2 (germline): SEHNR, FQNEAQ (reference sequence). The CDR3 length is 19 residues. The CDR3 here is CASSLDRGGRQTNTGELFF. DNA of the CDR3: TGTGCCAGCAGCTTAGACAGGGGGGGACGGCAAACGAACACCGGGGAGCTGTTTTTT.

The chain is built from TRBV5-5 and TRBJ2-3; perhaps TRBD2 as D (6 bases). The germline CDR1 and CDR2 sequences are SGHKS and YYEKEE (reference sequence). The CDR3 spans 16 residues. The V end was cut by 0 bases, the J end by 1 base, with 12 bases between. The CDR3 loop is CASSLGPERGTDTQYF. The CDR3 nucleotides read TGTGCCAGCAGCTTGGGTCCGGAGCGGGGCACAGATACGCAGTATTTT.

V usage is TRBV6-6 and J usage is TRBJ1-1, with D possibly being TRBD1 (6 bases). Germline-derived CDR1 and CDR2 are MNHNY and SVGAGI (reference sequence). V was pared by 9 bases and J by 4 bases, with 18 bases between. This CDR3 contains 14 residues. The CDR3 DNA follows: TGTGCCAGGTCCCAAGGGACATACGGCACTGAAGCTTTCTTT. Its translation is CARSQGTYGTEAFF.

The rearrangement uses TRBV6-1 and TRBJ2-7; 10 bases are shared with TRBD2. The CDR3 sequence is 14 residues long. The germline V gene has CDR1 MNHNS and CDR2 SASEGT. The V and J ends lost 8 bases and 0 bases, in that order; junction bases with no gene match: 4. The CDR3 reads CASYSGGFSYEQYF. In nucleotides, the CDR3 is TGTGCCAGCTATAGCGGGGGGTTCTCCTACGAGCAGTACTTC.

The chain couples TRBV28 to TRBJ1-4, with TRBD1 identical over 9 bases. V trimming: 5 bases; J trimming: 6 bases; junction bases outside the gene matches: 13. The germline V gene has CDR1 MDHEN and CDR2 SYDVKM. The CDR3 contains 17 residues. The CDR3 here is CASSPSLVGQGYEKLFF. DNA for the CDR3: TGTGCCAGCAGTCCGTCGCTCGTGGGACAGGGTTATGAAAAACTGTTTTTT.

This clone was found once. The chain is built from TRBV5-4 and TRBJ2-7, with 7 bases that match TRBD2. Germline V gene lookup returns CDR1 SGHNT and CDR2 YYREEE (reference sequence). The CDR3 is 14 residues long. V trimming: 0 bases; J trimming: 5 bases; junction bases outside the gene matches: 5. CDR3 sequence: CASSLEGGPNEQYF. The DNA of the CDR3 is TGTGCCAGCAGCTTGGAGGGAGGGCCAAACGAGCAGTACTTC.

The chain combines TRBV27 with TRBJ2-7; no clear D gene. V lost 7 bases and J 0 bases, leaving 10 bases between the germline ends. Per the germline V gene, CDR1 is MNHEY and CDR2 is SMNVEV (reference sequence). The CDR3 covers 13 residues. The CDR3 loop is CASKARSSYEQYF. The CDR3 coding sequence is TGTGCCAGCAAGGCACGGAGCTCCTACGAGCAGTACTTC.